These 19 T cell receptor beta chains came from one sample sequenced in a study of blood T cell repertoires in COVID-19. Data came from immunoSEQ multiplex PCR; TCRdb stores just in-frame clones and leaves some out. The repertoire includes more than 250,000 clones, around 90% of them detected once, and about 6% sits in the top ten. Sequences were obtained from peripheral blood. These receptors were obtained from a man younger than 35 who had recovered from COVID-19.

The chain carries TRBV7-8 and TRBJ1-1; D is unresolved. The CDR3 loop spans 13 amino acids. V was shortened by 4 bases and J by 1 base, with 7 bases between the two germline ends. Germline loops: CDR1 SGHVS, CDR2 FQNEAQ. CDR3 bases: TGTGCCAGCAGCTCGACAAGGAACACTGAAGCTTTCTTT. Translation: CASSSTRNTEAFF. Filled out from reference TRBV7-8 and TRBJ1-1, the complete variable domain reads GAGVSQSPRYKVAKRGQDVALRCDPISGHVSLFWYQQALGQGPEFLTYFQNEAQLDKSGLPSDRFFAERPEGSVSTLKIQRTQQEDSAVYLCASSSTRNTEAFFGQGTRLTVV.

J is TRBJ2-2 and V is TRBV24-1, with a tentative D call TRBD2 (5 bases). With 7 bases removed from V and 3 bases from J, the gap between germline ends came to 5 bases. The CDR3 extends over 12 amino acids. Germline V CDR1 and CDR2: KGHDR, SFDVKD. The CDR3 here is CATSGDTGELFF. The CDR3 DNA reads TGTGCCACCAGCGGGGACACCGGGGAGCTGTTTTTT.

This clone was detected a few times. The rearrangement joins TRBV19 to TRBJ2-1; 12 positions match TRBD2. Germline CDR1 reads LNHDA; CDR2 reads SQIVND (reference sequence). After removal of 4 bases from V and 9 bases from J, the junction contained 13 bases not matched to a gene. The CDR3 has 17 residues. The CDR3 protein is CASSSSSSGGELSEQFF. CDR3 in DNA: TGTGCCAGTAGTAGCAGTTCTAGCGGGGGGGAGTTAAGTGAGCAGTTCTTC.

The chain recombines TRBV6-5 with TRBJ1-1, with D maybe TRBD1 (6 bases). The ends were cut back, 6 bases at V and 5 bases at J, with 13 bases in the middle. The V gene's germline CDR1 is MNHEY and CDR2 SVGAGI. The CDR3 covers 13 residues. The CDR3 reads CASSQFRGTEAFF. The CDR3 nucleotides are TGTGCCAGCAGCCAATTCAGGGGTACTGAAGCTTTCTTT.

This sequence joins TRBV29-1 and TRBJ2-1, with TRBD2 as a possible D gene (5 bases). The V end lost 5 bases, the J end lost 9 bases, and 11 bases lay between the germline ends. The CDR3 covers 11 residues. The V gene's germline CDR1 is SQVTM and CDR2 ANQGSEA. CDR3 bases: TGCAGCGTTCCTAGCTCGGGTGAGCAGTTCTTC. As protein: CSVPSSGEQFF.

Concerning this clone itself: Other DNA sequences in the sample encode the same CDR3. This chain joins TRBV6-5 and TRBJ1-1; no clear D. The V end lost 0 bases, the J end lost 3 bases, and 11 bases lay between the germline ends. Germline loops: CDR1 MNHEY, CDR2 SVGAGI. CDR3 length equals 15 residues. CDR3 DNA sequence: TGTGCCAGCAGTTACTCGACGCGCGGGGACACTGAAGCTTTCTTT. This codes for CASSYSTRGDTEAFF.

The CDR3, as DNA: TGTGCCAGCAGTGGACAGGCGGCCCCCACTGAAGCTTTCTTT. Translation gives CASSGQAAPTEAFF. This chain uses TRBV25-1 with TRBJ1-1; a possible D gene is TRBD1 (6 bases). The CDR3 is 14 amino acids. Trimming stripped 4 bases from V and 4 bases from J, with 13 bases between. CDR1 and CDR2 (germline): MGHDK, SYGVNS.

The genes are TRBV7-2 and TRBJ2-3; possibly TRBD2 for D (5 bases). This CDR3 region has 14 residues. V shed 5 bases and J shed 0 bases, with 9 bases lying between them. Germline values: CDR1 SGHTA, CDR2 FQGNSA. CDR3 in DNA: TGTGCCAGCAGCGACTACTTGAGCACAGATACGCAGTATTTT. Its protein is CASSDYLSTDTQYF. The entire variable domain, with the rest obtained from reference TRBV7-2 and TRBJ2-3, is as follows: GAGVSQSPSNKVTEKGKDVELRCDPISGHTALYWYRQSLGQGLEFLIYFQGNSAPDKSGLPSDRFSAERTGGSVSTLTIQRTQQEDSAVYLCASSDYLSTDTQYFGPGTRLTVL.

CDR3: CATRRYGGTDTQYF. CDR3 DNA: TGTGCCACCCGGCGGTATGGCGGCACAGATACGCAGTATTTT. This rearrangement joins TRBV19 to TRBJ2-3, with D hard to call. Trimming stripped 10 bases from V and 1 base from J, with 15 bases between. The CDR3 runs to 14 residues. The germline V gene has CDR1 LNHDA and CDR2 SQIVND (reference sequence).

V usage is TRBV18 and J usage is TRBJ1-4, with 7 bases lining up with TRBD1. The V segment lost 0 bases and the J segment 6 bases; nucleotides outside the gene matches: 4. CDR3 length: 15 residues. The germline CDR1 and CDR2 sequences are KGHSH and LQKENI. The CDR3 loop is CASSPPVTGDEKLFF. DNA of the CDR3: TGTGCCAGCTCACCACCGGTCACAGGGGATGAAAAACTGTTTTTT.

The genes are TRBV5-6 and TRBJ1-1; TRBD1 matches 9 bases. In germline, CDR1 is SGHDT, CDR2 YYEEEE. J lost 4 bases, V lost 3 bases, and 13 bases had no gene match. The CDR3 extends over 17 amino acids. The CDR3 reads CASSWGTGSSGSTEAFF. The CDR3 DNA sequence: TGTGCCAGCAGCTGGGGGACAGGGTCGAGCGGAAGCACTGAAGCTTTCTTT.

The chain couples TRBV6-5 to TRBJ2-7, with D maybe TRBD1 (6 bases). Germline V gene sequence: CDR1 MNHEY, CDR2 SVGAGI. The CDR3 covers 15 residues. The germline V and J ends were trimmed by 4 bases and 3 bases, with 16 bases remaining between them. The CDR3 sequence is CASSLRQAQIYEQYF. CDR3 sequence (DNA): TGTGCCAGCAGTTTAAGACAGGCCCAAATCTACGAGCAGTACTTC.

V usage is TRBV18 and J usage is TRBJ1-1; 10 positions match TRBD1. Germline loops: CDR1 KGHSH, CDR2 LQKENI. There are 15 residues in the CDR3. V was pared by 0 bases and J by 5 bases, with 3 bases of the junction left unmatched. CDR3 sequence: CASSPPTGGGTEAFF. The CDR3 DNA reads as TGTGCCAGCTCACCACCGACAGGGGGCGGAACTGAAGCTTTCTTT.

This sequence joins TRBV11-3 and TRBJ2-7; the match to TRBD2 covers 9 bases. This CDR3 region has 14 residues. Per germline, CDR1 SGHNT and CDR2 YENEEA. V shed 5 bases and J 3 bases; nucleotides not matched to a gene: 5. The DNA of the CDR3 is TGTGCCAGCAGCCTTAGCGGGGGAAACTACGAGCAGTACTTC. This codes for CASSLSGGNYEQYF.

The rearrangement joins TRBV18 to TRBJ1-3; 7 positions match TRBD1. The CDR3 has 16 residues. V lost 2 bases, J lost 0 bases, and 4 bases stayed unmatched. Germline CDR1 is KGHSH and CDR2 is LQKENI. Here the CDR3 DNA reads TGTGCCAGCTCACCATTGACAGGGAACTCTGGAAACACCATATATTTT. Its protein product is CASSPLTGNSGNTIYF.

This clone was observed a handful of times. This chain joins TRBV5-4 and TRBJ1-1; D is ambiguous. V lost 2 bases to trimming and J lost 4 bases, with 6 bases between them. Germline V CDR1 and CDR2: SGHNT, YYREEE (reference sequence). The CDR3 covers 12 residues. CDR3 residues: CASSLTGTEAFF. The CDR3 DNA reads TGTGCCAGCAGCTTAACGGGCACTGAAGCTTTCTTT.

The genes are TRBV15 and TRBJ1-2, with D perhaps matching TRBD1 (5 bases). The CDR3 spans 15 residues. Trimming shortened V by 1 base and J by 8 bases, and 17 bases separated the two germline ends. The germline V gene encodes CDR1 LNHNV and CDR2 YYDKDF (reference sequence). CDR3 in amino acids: CATSRGDGSPWGYTF. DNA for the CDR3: TGTGCCACCAGCAGAGGGGACGGGAGCCCCTGGGGCTACACCTTC.

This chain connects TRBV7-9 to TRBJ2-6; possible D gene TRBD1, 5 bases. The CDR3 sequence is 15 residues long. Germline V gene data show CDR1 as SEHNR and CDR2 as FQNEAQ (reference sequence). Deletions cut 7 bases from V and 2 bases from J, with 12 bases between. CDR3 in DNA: TGTGCCAGCACGATACCAGGGACTGGGGCCAACGTCCTGACTTTC. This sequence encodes CASTIPGTGANVLTF.

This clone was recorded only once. CDR3 residues: CASSLGRTGGDEQFF. CDR3 DNA: TGTGCCAGCAGCTTAGGTAGGACAGGGGGCGATGAGCAGTTCTTC. This chain joins TRBV11-2 and TRBJ2-1; 11 bases map to TRBD1. After removal of 1 base from V and 8 bases from J, the junction contained 4 bases not matched to a gene. This CDR3 has 15 residues. The germline gives CDR1 SGHAT, CDR2 FQNNGV.